This record looks at one T cell receptor beta chain sequence and its context. Trimming stripped 5 bases from V and 0 bases from J, with 20 bases between. The CDR3 is made up of 18 amino acids. Germline CDR1 and CDR2: MNHEY and SVGEGT. This entry belongs to a study of blood T cell repertoires in COVID-19. Study overall: The study drew acute and convalescent COVID-19 samples from the United States, Italy and Spain.

Method: immunoSEQ multiplex PCR; TCRdb's copy keeps in-frame clones and lacks some. The sample consists of about 140,000 clones, approximately 88% of them appearing once. The source is a man in his 60s with active or convalescent COVID-19. The specimen was peripheral blood. V and J are TRBV6-2 or TRBV6-3 and TRBJ1-3, with D possibly being TRBD1 (6 bases). CDR3 in DNA: TGTGCCAGCAGTGGCCCCAGGACAGTCCCTTCCTCTGGAAACACCATATATTTT. The encoded protein is CASSGPRTVPSSGNTIYF.